One and the same sample provided the 18 T cell receptor beta chains below, sequenced in a study of cytomegalovirus exposure and HLA in healthy donors. In the PCR, 60 Vbeta and 13 Jbeta primers were used. TCRdb keeps only in-frame clones here, not all; method: immunoSEQ multiplex PCR. This table holds about 180,000 clones, 70% to 80% found once. The sample consisted of PBMCs. All receptors come from a male donor in good health and CMV-seronegative.

CDR3 amino acids: CASSFWGGNEQFF. CDR3 sequence (DNA): TGTGCCAGCAGTTTTTGGGGGGGGAATGAGCAGTTCTTC. The rearrangement uses TRBV27 and TRBJ2-1, with 7 positions matching TRBD2. V lost 3 bases to trimming and J lost 7 bases; unmatched junction nucleotides: 3. The germline V gene has CDR1 MNHEY and CDR2 SMNVEV (reference sequence). The CDR3 consists of 13 residues.

The V call is TRBV10-1, the J call TRBJ1-6, with D unclear. V was cut by 3 bases and J by 9 bases, with 9 bases left in between. CDR1 WNHNN and CDR2 SYGVQD come from the germline V gene (reference sequence). The CDR3 runs 13 residues. CDR3 residues: CASSDSISSPLHF. CDR3 sequence (DNA): TGCGCCAGCAGTGATTCGATCAGTTCACCCCTCCACTTT.

This sequence joins TRBV6-6 and TRBJ2-5; D possibly corresponds to TRBD2 (5 bases). Germline CDR1 is MNHNY and CDR2 is SVGAGI (reference sequence). Between the trimmed V and J ends, which lost 0 bases and 4 bases, there was a span of 6 bases. The CDR3 runs to 13 residues. CDR3 nucleotide sequence: TGTGCCAGCAGTTACTCGACTATAGAGACCCAGTACTTC. This encodes CASSYSTIETQYF.

Written as DNA, the CDR3 is TGTGCCTGGAGTTCCTCCGGCGGGGGCTACACCTTC. As protein: CAWSSSGGGYTF. The chain couples TRBV30 to TRBJ1-2; D is unresolved. The CDR3 contains 12 residues. Trimming shortened V by 2 bases and J by 8 bases, and 12 bases separated the two germline ends. CDR1 GTSNPN and CDR2 SVGIG come from the germline V gene (reference sequence).

This clone was seen only once. The gene calls are TRBV27 and TRBJ2-3, with 8 bases fitting TRBD2. Germline CDR1 is MNHEY and CDR2 is SMNVEV (reference sequence). Trimming took 5 bases from V and 5 from J; bases not matched to a gene: 6. The CDR3 length is 14 residues. The CDR3 is CASSLGLARDTQYF. CDR3 DNA: TGTGCCAGCAGTCTTGGACTAGCAAGAGATACGCAGTATTTT.

This clone was seen just once. The chain joins TRBV29-1 to TRBJ2-7, with D uncertain. The V end lost 3 bases, the J end lost 1 base, and 7 bases lay between the germline ends. Germline V gives CDR1 SQVTM, CDR2 ANQGSEA. The CDR3 spans 12 residues. The DNA for the CDR3 is TGCAGCGTTGAGACATCTTCCTACGAGCAGTACTTC. Translation: CSVETSSYEQYF.

The gene calls are TRBV10-1 and TRBJ1-3, with TRBD1 matching over 7 bases. J was trimmed by 1 base and V by 4 bases; bases with no gene match: 4. The CDR3 covers 15 residues. Germline lookup yields CDR1 WNHNN and CDR2 SYGVQD (reference sequence). CDR3 sequence (DNA): TGCGCCAGCAGTGCCGGGACAGCTTCTGGAAACACCATATATTTT. Amino acid sequence: CASSAGTASGNTIYF.

This clone showed up just a few times. The chain is built from TRBV6-5 and TRBJ1-5; TRBD1 aligns across 7 bases. Germline-derived CDR1 and CDR2 are MNHEY and SVGAGI. The V segment lost 0 bases and the J segment 4 bases; nucleotides outside the gene matches: 3. CDR3 size: 15 residues. The DNA for the CDR3 is TGTGCCAGCAGTTACTCGGGACAGTCTAATCAGCCCCAGCATTTT. Protein sequence: CASSYSGQSNQPQHF.

This clone was counted a few times. The genes are TRBV9 and TRBJ2-1; no definite D call. The CDR3 extends over 15 amino acids. Looked up from germline, CDR1 is SGDLS and CDR2 is YYNGEE. Trimming left V 0 bases short and J 0 bases short, with 7 bases between. CDR3 region: CASSVAYSSYNEQFF. The CDR3 DNA reads as TGTGCCAGCAGCGTAGCTTACAGCTCCTACAATGAGCAGTTCTTC. The full variable domain, with the rest looked up from reference TRBV9 and TRBJ2-1, is DSGVTQTPKHLITATGQRVTLRCSPRSGDLSVYWYQQSLDQGLQFLIQYYNGEERAKGNILERFSAQQFPDLHSELNLSSLELGDSALYFCASSVAYSSYNEQFFGPGTRLTVL.

This rearrangement joins TRBV9 to TRBJ2-1, with D tentatively TRBD2 (6 bases). V was shortened by 3 bases and J by 5 bases, with 15 bases between the two germline ends. The CDR3 has 15 residues. Germline CDR1 reads SGDLS; CDR2 reads YYNGEE. The CDR3 sequence: CASSATGLVDNEQFF. For the CDR3, the DNA is TGTGCCAGCAGCGCGACGGGACTGGTAGACAATGAGCAGTTCTTC.

This clone was counted a single time. The genes are TRBV28 and TRBJ2-7; 13 bases agree with TRBD2. V lost 6 bases, J lost 5 bases, and 7 bases stayed unmatched. This CDR3 is built from 15 residues. In germline, CDR1 is MDHEN, CDR2 SYDVKM. The CDR3 sequence: CASRLAGGVWDEQYF. The CDR3 DNA reads TGTGCCAGCAGACTAGCGGGGGGGGTTTGGGACGAGCAGTACTTC.

The chain uses TRBV7-2 and TRBJ2-2, with 15 bases lining up with TRBD2. Germline V gene sequence: CDR1 SGHTA, CDR2 FQGNSA. The CDR3 length is 16 residues. V was pared by 5 bases and J by 9 bases, with 7 bases of the junction left unmatched. The CDR3 DNA sequence: TGTGCCAGCAGCCTGGGACTAGCGGGAGGAATCCGGGAGCTGTTTTTT. Its translation: CASSLGLAGGIRELFF.

The sample holds one count of this clone. CDR3 bases: TGTGCCAGCAGCTTATCGGACAGCCAAGAGCAGTACTTC. Translating gives CASSLSDSQEQYF. The rearrangement links TRBV11-2 to TRBJ2-7, with D perhaps matching TRBD1 (6 bases). CDR1 SGHAT and CDR2 FQNNGV come from the germline V gene. V was cut by 2 bases and J by 7 bases, with 12 bases left in between. The CDR3 spans 13 residues.

This sequence joins TRBV13 and TRBJ1-2; 7 bases map to TRBD1. The CDR3 totals 14 residues. The V gene end was trimmed by 7 bases and the J gene end by 8 bases; junction bases not matched to a gene: 13. Germline assignment: CDR1 PRHDT and CDR2 FYEKMQ (reference sequence). Here the CDR3 DNA reads TGTGCCAGCACCACAGGGGTAAGGATCTCCGGCTACACCTTC. Translation gives CASTTGVRISGYTF.

This chain uses TRBV9 with TRBJ2-1; TRBD2 agrees at 9 bases. With 0 bases clipped from V and 9 bases from J, the junction kept 10 bases outside the gene matches. The CDR3 sequence is 16 residues long. Germline CDR1 is SGDLS and CDR2 is YYNGEE. CDR3 sequence: CASSVVGSGSVVEQFF. The CDR3 DNA reads as TGTGCCAGCAGCGTAGTGGGTAGCGGGAGTGTAGTTGAGCAGTTCTTC.

The V call is TRBV28, the J call TRBJ2-1, with 8 bases matching TRBD2. CDR3 length: 13 amino acids. J was trimmed by 10 bases and V by 8 bases; bases with no gene match: 10. Germline assignment: CDR1 MDHEN and CDR2 SYDVKM. DNA of the CDR3: TGTGCCAGCCGGCGTGCGGGAGGTGGGGAGCAGTTCTTC. It yields the protein CASRRAGGGEQFF.

This chain links TRBV5-1 with TRBJ1-5, with a weak D call TRBD1 (6 bases). CDR3 length equals 15 residues. Per germline, CDR1 SGHRS and CDR2 YFSETQ. Deletions cut 0 bases from V and 1 base from J, with 8 bases between. The CDR3 sequence is CASSLVGASNQPQHF. CDR3 coding DNA: TGCGCCAGCAGCTTGGTGGGGGCAAGCAATCAGCCCCAGCATTTT.

In the case of this clone: An end of the junction differs from the germline gene, which may be a read error. The gene calls are TRBV7-9 and TRBJ2-2; 9 bases match TRBD1. This CDR3 has 17 residues. The germline CDR1 and CDR2 sequences are SEHNR and FQNEAQ (reference sequence). CDR3 amino acids: CSSSHRGQTTNTGELFF. The CDR3 DNA sequence: TGTTCCAGCAGCCACAGGGGGCAGACAACGAACACCGGGGAGCTGTTTTTT.